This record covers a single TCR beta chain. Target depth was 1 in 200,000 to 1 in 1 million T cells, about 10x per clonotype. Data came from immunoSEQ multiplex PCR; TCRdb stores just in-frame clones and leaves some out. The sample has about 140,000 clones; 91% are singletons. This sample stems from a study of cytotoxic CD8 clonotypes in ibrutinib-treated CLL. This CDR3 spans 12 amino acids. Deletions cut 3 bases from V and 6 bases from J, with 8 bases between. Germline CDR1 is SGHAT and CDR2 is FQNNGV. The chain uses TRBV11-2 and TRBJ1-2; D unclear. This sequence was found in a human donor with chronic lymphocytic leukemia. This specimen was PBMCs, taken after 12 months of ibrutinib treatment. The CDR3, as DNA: TGTGCCAGCAGCTTGGGATTTAATGGCTACACCTTC. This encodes CASSLGFNGYTF.